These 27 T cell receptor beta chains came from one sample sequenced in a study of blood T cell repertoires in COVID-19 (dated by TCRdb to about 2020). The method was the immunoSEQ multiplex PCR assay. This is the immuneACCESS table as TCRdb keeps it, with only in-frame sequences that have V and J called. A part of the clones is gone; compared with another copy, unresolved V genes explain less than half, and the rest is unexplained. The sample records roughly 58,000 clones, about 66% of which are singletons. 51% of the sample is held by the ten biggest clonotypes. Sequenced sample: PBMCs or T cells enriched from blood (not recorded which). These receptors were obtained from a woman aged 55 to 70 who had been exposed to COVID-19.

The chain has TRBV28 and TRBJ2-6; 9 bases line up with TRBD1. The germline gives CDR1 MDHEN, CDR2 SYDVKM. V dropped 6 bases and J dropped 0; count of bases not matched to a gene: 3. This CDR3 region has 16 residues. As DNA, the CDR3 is TGTGCCAGCAGAGGGACAGGGCGCTCTGGGGCCAACGTCCTGACTTTC. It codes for CASRGTGRSGANVLTF.

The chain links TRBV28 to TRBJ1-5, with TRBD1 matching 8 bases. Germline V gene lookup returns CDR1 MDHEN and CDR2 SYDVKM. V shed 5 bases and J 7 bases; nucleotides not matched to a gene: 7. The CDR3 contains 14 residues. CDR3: CASSIQGESQPQHF. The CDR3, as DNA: TGTGCCAGCAGTATACAGGGGGAGAGCCAGCCCCAGCATTTT.

CDR3 in DNA: TGTGCCAGCAGTGATAATTTTGACAGTCGAAACACCATATATTTT. Its translation is CASSDNFDSRNTIYF. The V and J genes are TRBV6-1 and TRBJ1-3, with D perhaps TRBD1 (5 bases). V gave up 3 bases and J gave up 5 bases, with 14 bases separating them. Germline CDR1 MNHNS, CDR2 SASEGT. The CDR3 runs to 15 residues.

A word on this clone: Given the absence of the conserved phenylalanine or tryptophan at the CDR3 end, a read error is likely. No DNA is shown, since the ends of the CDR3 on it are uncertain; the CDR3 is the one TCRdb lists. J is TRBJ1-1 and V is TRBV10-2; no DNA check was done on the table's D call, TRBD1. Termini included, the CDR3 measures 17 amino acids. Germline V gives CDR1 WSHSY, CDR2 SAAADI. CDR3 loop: CASSESMGEDRHSTLVL.

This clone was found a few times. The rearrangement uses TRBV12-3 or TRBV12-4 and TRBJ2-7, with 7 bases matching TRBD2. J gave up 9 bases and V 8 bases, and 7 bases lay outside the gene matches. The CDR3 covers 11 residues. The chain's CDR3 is CASGRGGRQYF. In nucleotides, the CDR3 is TGTGCCAGCGGTCGCGGCGGGAGGCAGTACTTC.

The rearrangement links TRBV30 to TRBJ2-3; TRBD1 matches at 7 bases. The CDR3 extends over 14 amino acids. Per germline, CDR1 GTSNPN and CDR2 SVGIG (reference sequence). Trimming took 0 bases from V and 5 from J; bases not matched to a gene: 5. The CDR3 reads CAWSVKTGKDTQYF. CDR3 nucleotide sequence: TGTGCCTGGAGTGTAAAGACAGGGAAAGATACGCAGTATTTT.

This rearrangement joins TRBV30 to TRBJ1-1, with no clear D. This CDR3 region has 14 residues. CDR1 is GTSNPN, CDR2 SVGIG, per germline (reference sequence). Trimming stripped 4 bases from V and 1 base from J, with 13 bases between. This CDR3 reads CAWTLGGRNTEAFF. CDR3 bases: TGTGCCTGGACCTTGGGAGGGAGGAACACTGAAGCTTTCTTT. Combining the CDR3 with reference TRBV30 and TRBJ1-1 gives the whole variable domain SQTIHQWPATLVQPVGSPLSLECTVEGTSNPNLYWYRQAAGRGLQLLFYSVGIGQISSEVPQNLSASRPQDRQFILSSKKLLLSDSGFYLCAWTLGGRNTEAFFGQGTRLTVV.

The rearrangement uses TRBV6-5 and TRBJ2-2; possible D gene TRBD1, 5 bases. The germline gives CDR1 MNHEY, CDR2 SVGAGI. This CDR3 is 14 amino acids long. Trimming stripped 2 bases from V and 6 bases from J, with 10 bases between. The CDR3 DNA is TGTGCCAGCAGTTACCAAAGGGGATCCGGGGAGCTGTTTTTT. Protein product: CASSYQRGSGELFF.

CDR3 sequence: CASIRGLDYNSPLHF. In DNA form, the CDR3 reads TGTGCCAGCATTAGAGGACTGGACTATAATTCACCCCTCCACTTT. The chain joins TRBV28 to TRBJ1-6; D is unresolved. The CDR3 is 15 amino acids. The V gene lost 7 bases and the J gene lost 3 bases, with 13 bases spanning the gap. Germline lookup yields CDR1 MDHEN and CDR2 SYDVKM.

In nucleotides, the CDR3 is TGCGCCAGCAGCTTGAAACAGAACACCGGGGAGCTGTTTTTT. Protein: CASSLKQNTGELFF. The chain recombines TRBV5-1 with TRBJ2-2; D gene unclear. CDR1 and CDR2 from the germline V gene are SGHRS and YFSETQ. V gave up 1 base and J gave up 1 base, with 5 bases separating them. The CDR3 is 14 amino acids.

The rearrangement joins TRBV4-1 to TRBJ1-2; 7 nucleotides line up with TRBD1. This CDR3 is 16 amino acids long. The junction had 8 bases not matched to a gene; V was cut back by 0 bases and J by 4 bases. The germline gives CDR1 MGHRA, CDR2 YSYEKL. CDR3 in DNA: TGCGCCAGCAGCCAAGATCTGGGGACAGTTCTCTATGGCTACACCTTC. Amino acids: CASSQDLGTVLYGYTF.

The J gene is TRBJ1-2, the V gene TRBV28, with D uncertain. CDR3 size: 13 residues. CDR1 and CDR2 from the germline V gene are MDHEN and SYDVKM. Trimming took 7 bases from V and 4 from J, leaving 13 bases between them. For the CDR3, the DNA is TGTGCCAGCAACGAGCGTATCCTCTATGGCTACACCTTC. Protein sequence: CASNERILYGYTF.

The CDR3, as DNA: TGTGCCTGGACGACTATTCAGCAGGGGGCGGGCGGCTACACCTTC. Translation gives CAWTTIQQGAGGYTF. The rearrangement joins TRBV30 to TRBJ1-2, with 8 bases identical to TRBD1. The CDR3 is made up of 15 amino acids. Germline V gene lookup returns CDR1 GTSNPN and CDR2 SVGIG (reference sequence). The V and J ends lost 4 bases and 8 bases, in that order; junction bases with no gene match: 15.

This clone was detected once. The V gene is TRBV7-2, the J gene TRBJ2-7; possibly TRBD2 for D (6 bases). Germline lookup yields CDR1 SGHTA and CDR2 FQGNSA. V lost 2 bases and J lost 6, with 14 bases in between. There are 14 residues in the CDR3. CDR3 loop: CASSLIRREGEQYF. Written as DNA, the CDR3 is TGTGCCAGCAGCTTAATCAGGAGGGAAGGCGAGCAGTACTTC.

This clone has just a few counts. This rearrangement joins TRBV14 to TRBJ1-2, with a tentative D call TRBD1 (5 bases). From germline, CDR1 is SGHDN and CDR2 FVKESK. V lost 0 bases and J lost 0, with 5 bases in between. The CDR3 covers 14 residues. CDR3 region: CASSQETANYGYTF. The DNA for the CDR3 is TGTGCCAGCAGCCAAGAGACAGCTAACTATGGCTACACCTTC. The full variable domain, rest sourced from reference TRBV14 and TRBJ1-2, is EAGVTQFPSHSVIEKGQTVTLRCDPISGHDNLYWYRRVMGKEIKFLLHFVKESKQDESGMPNNRFLAERTGGTYSTLKVQPAELEDSGVYFCASSQETANYGYTFGSGTRLTVV.

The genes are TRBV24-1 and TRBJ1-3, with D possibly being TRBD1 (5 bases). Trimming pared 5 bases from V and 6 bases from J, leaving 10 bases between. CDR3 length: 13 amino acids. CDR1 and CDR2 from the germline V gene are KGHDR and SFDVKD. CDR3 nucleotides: TGTGCCACCAGTGGCAGGGCGGAAAACACCATATATTTT. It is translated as CATSGRAENTIYF.

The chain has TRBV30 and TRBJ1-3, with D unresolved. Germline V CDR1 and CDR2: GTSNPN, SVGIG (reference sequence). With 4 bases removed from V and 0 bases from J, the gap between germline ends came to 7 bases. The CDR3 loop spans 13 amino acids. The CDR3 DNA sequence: TGTGCCTGGATCCTAACCTCTGGAAACACCATATATTTT. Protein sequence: CAWILTSGNTIYF.

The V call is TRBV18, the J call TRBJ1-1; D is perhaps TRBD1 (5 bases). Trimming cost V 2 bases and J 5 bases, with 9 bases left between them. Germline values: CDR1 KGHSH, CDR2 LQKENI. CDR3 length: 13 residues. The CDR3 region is CASSPWGETEAFF. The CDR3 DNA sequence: TGTGCCAGCTCACCATGGGGGGAGACTGAAGCTTTCTTT.

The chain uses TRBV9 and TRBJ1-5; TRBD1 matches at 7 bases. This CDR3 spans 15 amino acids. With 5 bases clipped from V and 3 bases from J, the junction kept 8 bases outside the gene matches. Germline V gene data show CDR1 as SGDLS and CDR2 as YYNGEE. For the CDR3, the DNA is TGTGCCAGCAGTCGACAGGGAGGATACAATCAGCCCCAGCATTTT. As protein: CASSRQGGYNQPQHF. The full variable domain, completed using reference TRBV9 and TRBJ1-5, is DSGVTQTPKHLITATGQRVTLRCSPRSGDLSVYWYQQSLDQGLQFLIQYYNGEERAKGNILERFSAQQFPDLHSELNLSSLELGDSALYFCASSRQGGYNQPQHFGDGTRLSIL.

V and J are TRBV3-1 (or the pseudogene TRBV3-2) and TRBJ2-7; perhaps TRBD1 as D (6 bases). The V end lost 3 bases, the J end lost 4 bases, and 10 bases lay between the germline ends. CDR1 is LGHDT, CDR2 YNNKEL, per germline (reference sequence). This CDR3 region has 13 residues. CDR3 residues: CASSHQGLYEQYF. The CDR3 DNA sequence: TGTGCCAGCAGCCACCAGGGGTTATACGAGCAGTACTTC.

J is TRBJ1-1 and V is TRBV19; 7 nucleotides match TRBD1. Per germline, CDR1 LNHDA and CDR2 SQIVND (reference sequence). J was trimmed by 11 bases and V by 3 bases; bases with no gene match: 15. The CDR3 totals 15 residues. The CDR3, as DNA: TGTGCCAGTAGTATCCTCCCGGACAGGTCCGGTGGGGCTTTCTTT. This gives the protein CASSILPDRSGGAFF.

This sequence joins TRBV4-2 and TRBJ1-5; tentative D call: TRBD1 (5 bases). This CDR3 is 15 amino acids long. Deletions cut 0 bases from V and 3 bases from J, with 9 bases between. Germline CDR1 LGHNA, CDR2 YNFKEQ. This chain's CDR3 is CASSQDKGNNQPQHF. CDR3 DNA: TGTGCCAGCAGCCAAGATAAGGGGAACAATCAGCCCCAGCATTTT.

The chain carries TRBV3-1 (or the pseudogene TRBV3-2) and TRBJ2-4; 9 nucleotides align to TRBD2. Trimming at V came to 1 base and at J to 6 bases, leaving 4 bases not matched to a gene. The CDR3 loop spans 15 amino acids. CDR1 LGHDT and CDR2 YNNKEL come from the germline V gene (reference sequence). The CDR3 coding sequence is TGTGCCAGCAGCCAAGTCGTACTAGCGGGAAACATTCAGTACTTC. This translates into CASSQVVLAGNIQYF.

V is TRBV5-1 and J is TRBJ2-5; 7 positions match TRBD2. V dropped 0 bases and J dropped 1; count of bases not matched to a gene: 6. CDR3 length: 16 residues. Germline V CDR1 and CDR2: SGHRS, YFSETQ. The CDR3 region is CASSLGYSGGQETQYF. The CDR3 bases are TGCGCCAGCAGCTTGGGGTATTCGGGGGGCCAAGAGACCCAGTACTTC.

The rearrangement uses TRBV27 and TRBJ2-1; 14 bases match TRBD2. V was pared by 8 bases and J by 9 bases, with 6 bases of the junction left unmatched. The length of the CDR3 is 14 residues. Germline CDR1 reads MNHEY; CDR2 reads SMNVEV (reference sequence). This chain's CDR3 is CASRLAGGRGEQFF. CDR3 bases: TGTGCCAGCCGACTAGCGGGGGGGCGGGGTGAGCAGTTCTTC.

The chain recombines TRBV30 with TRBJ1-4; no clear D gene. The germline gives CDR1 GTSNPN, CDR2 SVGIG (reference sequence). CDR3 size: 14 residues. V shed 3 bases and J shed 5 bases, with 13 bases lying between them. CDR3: CAWRPGYRNEKLFF. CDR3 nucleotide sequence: TGTGCCTGGAGACCAGGTTACCGGAATGAAAAACTGTTTTTT.

The CDR3 sequence is CAWSPLGDEQFF. The DNA for the CDR3 is TGTGCCTGGAGCCCTTTGGGCGATGAGCAGTTCTTC. This chain links TRBV30 with TRBJ2-1, with unresolved D. From germline, CDR1 is GTSNPN and CDR2 SVGIG (reference sequence). The CDR3 covers 12 residues. Trimming pared 3 bases from V and 8 bases from J, leaving 11 bases between. The whole variable domain, filled in from reference TRBV30 and TRBJ2-1, reads SQTIHQWPATLVQPVGSPLSLECTVEGTSNPNLYWYRQAAGRGLQLLFYSVGIGQISSEVPQNLSASRPQDRQFILSSKKLLLSDSGFYLCAWSPLGDEQFFGPGTRLTVL.